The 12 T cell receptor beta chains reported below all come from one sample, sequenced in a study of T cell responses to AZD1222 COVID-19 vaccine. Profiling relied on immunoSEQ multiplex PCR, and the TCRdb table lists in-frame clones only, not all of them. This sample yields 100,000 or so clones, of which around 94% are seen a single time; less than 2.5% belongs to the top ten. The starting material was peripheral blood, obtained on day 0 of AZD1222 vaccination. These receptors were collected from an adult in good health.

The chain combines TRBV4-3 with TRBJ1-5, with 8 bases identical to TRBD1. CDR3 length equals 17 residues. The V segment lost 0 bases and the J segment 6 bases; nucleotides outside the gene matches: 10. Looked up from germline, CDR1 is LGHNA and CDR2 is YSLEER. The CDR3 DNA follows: TGCGCCAGCAGCCAAGATCTGGGAACTACAGGGGGTCAGCCCCAGCATTTT. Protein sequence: CASSQDLGTTGGQPQHF.

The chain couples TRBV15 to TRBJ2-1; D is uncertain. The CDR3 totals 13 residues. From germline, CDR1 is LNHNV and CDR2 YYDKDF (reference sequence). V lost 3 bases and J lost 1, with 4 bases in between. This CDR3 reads CATSRQSYNEQFF. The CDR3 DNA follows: TGTGCCACCAGCAGGCAGTCCTACAATGAGCAGTTCTTC.

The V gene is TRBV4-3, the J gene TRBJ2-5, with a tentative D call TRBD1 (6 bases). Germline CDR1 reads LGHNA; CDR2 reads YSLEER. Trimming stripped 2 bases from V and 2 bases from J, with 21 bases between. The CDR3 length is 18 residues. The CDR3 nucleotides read TGCGCCAGCAGCCAACAAGGTTCATACAGGGTACCGCAAGAGACCCAGTACTTC. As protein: CASSQQGSYRVPQETQYF.

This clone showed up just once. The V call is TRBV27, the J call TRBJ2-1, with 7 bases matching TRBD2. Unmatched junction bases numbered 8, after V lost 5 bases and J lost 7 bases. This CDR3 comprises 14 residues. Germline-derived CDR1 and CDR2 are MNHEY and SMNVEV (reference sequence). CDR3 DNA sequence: TGTGCCAGCAGTCTAGCGGATTCTTTTAATGAGCAGTTCTTC. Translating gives CASSLADSFNEQFF.

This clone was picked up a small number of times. CDR3 loop: CASSFGAGQPQHF. In DNA, the CDR3 is TGCGCCAGCAGCTTCGGCGCGGGTCAGCCCCAGCATTTT. The chain has TRBV5-1 and TRBJ1-5; no reliable D call. Germline CDR1 is SGHRS and CDR2 is YFSETQ. V was pared by 2 bases and J by 6 bases, with 9 bases between. There are 13 residues in the CDR3.

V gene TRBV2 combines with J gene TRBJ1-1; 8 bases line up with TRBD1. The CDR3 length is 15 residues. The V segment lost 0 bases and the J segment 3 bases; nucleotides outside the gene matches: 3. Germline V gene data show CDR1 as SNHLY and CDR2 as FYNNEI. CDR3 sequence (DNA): TGTGCCAGCAGTGAAGCCACAGGGGGTGACACTGAAGCTTTCTTT. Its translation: CASSEATGGDTEAFF.

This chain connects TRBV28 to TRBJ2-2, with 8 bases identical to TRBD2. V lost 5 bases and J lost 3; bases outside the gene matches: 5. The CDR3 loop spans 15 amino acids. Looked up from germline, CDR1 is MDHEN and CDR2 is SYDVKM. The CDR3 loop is CASSSGSGDTGELFF. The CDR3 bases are TGTGCCAGCAGTAGCGGGAGTGGGGACACCGGGGAGCTGTTTTTT.

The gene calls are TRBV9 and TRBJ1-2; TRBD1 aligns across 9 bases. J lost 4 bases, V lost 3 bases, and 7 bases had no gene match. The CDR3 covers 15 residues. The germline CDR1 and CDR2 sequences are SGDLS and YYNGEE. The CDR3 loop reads CASSGTGGAGYGYTF. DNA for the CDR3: TGTGCCAGCAGCGGAACAGGGGGCGCTGGCTATGGCTACACCTTC.

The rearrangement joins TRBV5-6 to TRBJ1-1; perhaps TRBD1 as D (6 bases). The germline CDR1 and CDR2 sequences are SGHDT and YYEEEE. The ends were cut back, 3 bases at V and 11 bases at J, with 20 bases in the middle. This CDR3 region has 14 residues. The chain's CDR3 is CASSSIQQGGWAFF. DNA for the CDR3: TGTGCCAGCAGCTCAATACAACAGGGCGGGTGGGCTTTCTTT. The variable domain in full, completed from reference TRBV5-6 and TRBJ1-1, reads DAGVTQSPTHLIKTRGQQVTLRCSPKSGHDTVSWYQQALGQGPQFIFQYYEEEERQRGNFPDRFSGHQFPNYSSELNVNALLLGDSALYLCASSSIQQGGWAFFGQGTRLTVV.

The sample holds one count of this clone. The DNA of the CDR3 is TGTGCCAGCAGCTTGGATGTAGGCGAGCAGTACTTC. It yields the protein CASSLDVGEQYF. V is TRBV5-4 and J is TRBJ2-7; D not resolved. The CDR3 sequence is 12 residues long. Trimming removed 0 bases from V and 6 bases from J, with 7 bases in between. Germline V gene lookup returns CDR1 SGHNT and CDR2 YYREEE (reference sequence).

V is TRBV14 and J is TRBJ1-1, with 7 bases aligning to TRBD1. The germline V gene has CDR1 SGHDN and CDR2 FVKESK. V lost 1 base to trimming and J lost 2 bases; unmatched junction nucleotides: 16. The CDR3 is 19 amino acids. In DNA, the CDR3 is TGTGCCAGCAGCCAAGTAGACAGGGAAGTTCGAGTGACCAACACTGAAGCTTTCTTT. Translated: CASSQVDREVRVTNTEAFF.

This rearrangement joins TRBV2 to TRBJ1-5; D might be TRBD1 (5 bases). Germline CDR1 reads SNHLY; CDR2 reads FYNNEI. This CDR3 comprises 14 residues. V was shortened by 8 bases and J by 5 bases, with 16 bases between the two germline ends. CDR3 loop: CASGGISRDQPQHF. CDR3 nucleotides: TGTGCCAGCGGGGGGATTTCCAGGGATCAGCCCCAGCATTTT.